The entry below describes one T cell receptor (beta chain). These data belong to a study of blood T cells in healthy people across ages. Donors ranged from about 6 to 95 years old and were healthy Caucasians in Russia. With 4 bases removed from V and 4 bases from J, the gap between germline ends came to 11 bases. CDR3 length: 14 amino acids. CDR1 is ENHRY, CDR2 SYGVKD, per germline. The second PCR ran roughly 7 to 12 cycles with a sample-barcoded 5' primer and J-beta primers. Each CDR3 protein gets one entry after TCRdb re-called the 5' RACE reads with MiXCR. The sample records some 900,000 distinct CDR3 sequences, under 50% being singletons.

Sequencing was performed on blood. The V call is TRBV10-3, the J call TRBJ1-5; D is undetermined. This receptor was identified in a man younger than 45 in good health. The DNA for the CDR3 is TGTGCCATCAGTGCCAGCGTGGGGAATCAGCCCCAGCATTTT. Translating gives CAISASVGNQPQHF.